The subject of this entry is one T cell receptor beta chain. The sample belongs to a study of blood T cell repertoires in COVID-19. Whole-study context: Samples of COVID-19 (acute and convalescent) were obtained from the United States, Italy and Spain.

V gave up 1 base and J gave up 0 bases; unmatched junction bases: 4. CDR1 and CDR2 (germline): MGHRA, YSYEKL. The CDR3 runs to 18 residues. Seattle's enrolled individuals joined amid active infection and were then monitored longitudinally. In the study's own analysis: Amplifying reference gene primers gave estimates of nucleated cell counts. Measured with immunoSEQ multiplex PCR; TCRdb has only the in-frame clones, and not every one. The DNA was the basis for D and trimming; V, J and clone size are from that table. The sample has about 290,000 clones, around nine tenths seen once. V gene TRBV4-1 combines with J gene TRBJ2-7, with 15 nucleotides matching TRBD2. The sample consisted of peripheral blood. This clonotype was obtained from a woman aged 30 to 39 with COVID-19, enrolled during active disease. CDR3: CASSQGGLAGGLSYEQYF. The CDR3 DNA reads TGCGCCAGCAGCCAAGGGGGACTAGCGGGGGGTCTCTCCTACGAGCAGTACTTC.